This is a list of T cell receptor beta chains from one sample in a study of blood T cell repertoires in COVID-19. The data were produced by immunoSEQ multiplex PCR, yet TCRdb's version contains in-frame clones alone and is incomplete. Here the sample spans 150,000 to 250,000 clones, roughly four fifths being singletons. The sample was peripheral blood. Source of these receptors: a human donor with acute or convalescent COVID-19. The donor label of this sample is uncertain. Each CDR3 is given with its conserved first and last residue. Each record gives: D gene, clone size, V gene, J gene, CDR3 protein, CDR3 DNA. D genes are given only for firm matches. Only part of the rows carry a size: once, few, many, or a class if the clone is expanded.

d_call: NA
clone_size: few
v_call: TRBV27
j_call: TRBJ1-1
cdr3_aa: CASSPLGSRANEAFF
cdr3_nt: TGTGCCAGCAGTCCCCTTGGGAGTAGGGCGAACGAAGCTTTCTTT

d_call: TRBD1
clone_size: NA
v_call: TRBV5-8
j_call: TRBJ2-3
cdr3_aa: CASSSGTGETDTQYF
cdr3_nt: TGTGCCAGCAGCTCCGGGACAGGGGAAACAGATACGCAGTATTTT

d_call: NA
clone_size: once
v_call: TRBV27
j_call: TRBJ1-4
cdr3_aa: CASSLGSPNEKLFF
cdr3_nt: TGTGCCAGCAGTTTGGGCAGTCCTAATGAAAAACTGTTTTTT

d_call: TRBD2
clone_size: few
v_call: TRBV7-3
j_call: TRBJ2-1
cdr3_aa: CASSQVGLAGWGSYNEQFF
cdr3_nt: TGTGCCAGCAGCCAGGTGGGACTAGCGGGATGGGGCTCCTACAATGAGCAGTTCTTC

d_call: TRBD1
clone_size: few
v_call: TRBV28
j_call: TRBJ1-6
cdr3_aa: CASRGHRQGAYSPLHF
cdr3_nt: TGTGCCAGCAGGGGCCACCGACAGGGGGCTTATTCACCCCTCCACTTT

d_call: TRBD1
clone_size: once
v_call: TRBV6-5
j_call: TRBJ2-1
cdr3_aa: CASKTGSSYNEQFF
cdr3_nt: TGTGCCAGCAAGACAGGGAGCTCCTACAATGAGCAGTTCTTC

d_call: NA
clone_size: NA
v_call: TRBV18
j_call: TRBJ2-7
cdr3_aa: CASSSAASYEQYF
cdr3_nt: TGTGCCAGCTCCTCCGCGGCATCCTACGAGCAGTACTTC

d_call: NA
clone_size: once
v_call: TRBV7-9
j_call: TRBJ1-1
cdr3_aa: CASGGVTMNTEAFF
cdr3_nt: TGTGCCAGCGGGGGGGTCACGATGAACACTGAAGCTTTCTTT

d_call: TRBD1
clone_size: few
v_call: TRBV5-4
j_call: TRBJ2-3
cdr3_aa: CASSSGQGRADTQYF
cdr3_nt: TGTGCCAGCAGCTCCGGACAGGGGAGGGCAGATACGCAGTATTTT

d_call: NA
clone_size: NA
v_call: TRBV30
j_call: TRBJ1-6
cdr3_aa: CAWSLGGASYNSPLHF
cdr3_nt: TGTGCCTGGAGTCTGGGGGGGGCATCCTATAATTCACCCCTCCACTTT

d_call: TRBD1
clone_size: few
v_call: TRBV29-1
j_call: TRBJ1-1
cdr3_aa: CSVDRASTEAFF
cdr3_nt: TGCAGCGTGGACAGGGCGTCCACTGAAGCTTTCTTT

d_call: NA
clone_size: NA
v_call: TRBV2
j_call: TRBJ2-7
cdr3_aa: CASSAQSRAYEQYF
cdr3_nt: TGTGCCAGCAGTGCCCAGAGCAGGGCTTACGAGCAGTACTTC

d_call: NA
clone_size: NA
v_call: TRBV6-4
j_call: TRBJ2-3
cdr3_aa: CASSVEYSSTDTQYF
cdr3_nt: TGTGCCAGCAGTGTGGAGTATTCTAGCACAGATACGCAGTATTTT

d_call: NA
clone_size: NA
v_call: TRBV28
j_call: TRBJ1-2
cdr3_aa: CASSSSTTGGAGGYTF
cdr3_nt: NA

d_call: TRBD1
clone_size: few
v_call: TRBV28
j_call: TRBJ1-4
cdr3_aa: CASSLPREQGHEKLFF
cdr3_nt: TGTGCCAGCAGTTTACCCCGGGAACAGGGGCACGAAAAACTGTTTTTT

d_call: NA
clone_size: once
v_call: TRBV3-1/TRBV3-2
j_call: TRBJ1-1
cdr3_aa: CASSQDRVRMNTEAFF
cdr3_nt: TGTGCCAGCAGCCAAGACAGGGTCAGGATGAACACTGAAGCTTTCTTT

d_call: NA
clone_size: NA
v_call: TRBV19
j_call: TRBJ2-2
cdr3_aa: CASSIMSGSGTGELFF
cdr3_nt: TGTGCCAGTAGTATAATGTCCGGCAGCGGCACCGGGGAGCTGTTTTTT

d_call: NA
clone_size: NA
v_call: TRBV24-1
j_call: TRBJ1-1
cdr3_aa: CATSMNGLNTEAFF
cdr3_nt: TGTGCCACCAGTATGAACGGGTTGAACACTGAAGCTTTCTTT

d_call: TRBD2
clone_size: NA
v_call: TRBV28
j_call: TRBJ2-7
cdr3_aa: CASSGSGSLVYEQYF
cdr3_nt: TGTGCCAGCAGTGGTAGCGGGAGTTTGGTCTACGAGCAGTACTTC

d_call: NA
clone_size: few
v_call: TRBV3-1/TRBV3-2
j_call: TRBJ1-1
cdr3_aa: CASSQGGRTEAFF
cdr3_nt: TGTGCCAGCAGCCAAGGAGGGAGAACTGAAGCTTTCTTT

d_call: TRBD2
clone_size: NA
v_call: TRBV18
j_call: TRBJ2-1
cdr3_aa: CASSPPSSGINEQFF
cdr3_nt: TGTGCCAGCTCACCACCTTCCAGCGGGATCAATGAGCAGTTCTTC

d_call: TRBD2
clone_size: NA
v_call: TRBV7-9
j_call: TRBJ2-5
cdr3_aa: CASSFIAGVGQETQYF
cdr3_nt: TGTGCCAGCAGCTTTATAGCGGGAGTGGGCCAAGAGACCCAGTACTTC

d_call: NA
clone_size: NA
v_call: TRBV19
j_call: TRBJ1-2
cdr3_aa: CASLQGSSSYGYTF
cdr3_nt: TGTGCCAGTTTACAGGGAAGTTCGTCCTATGGCTACACCTTC

d_call: TRBD1
clone_size: NA
v_call: TRBV29-1
j_call: TRBJ2-1
cdr3_aa: CSVSPDRGSYNEQFF
cdr3_nt: TGCAGCGTCTCCCCGGACAGGGGTTCCTACAATGAGCAGTTCTTC

d_call: NA
clone_size: few
v_call: TRBV19
j_call: TRBJ1-6
cdr3_aa: CAFCREGGLHF
cdr3_nt: TGTGCCTTCTGCCGGGAGGGCGGCCTCCACTTT

d_call: NA
clone_size: few
v_call: TRBV9
j_call: TRBJ1-3
cdr3_aa: CASSVGEVFSGNTIYF
cdr3_nt: TGTGCCAGCAGCGTAGGGGAGGTTTTCTCTGGAAACACCATATATTTT

d_call: NA
clone_size: NA
v_call: TRBV28
j_call: TRBJ2-6
cdr3_aa: CASSSQGSGANVLTF
cdr3_nt: TGTGCCAGCAGTTCCCAGGGCTCTGGGGCCAACGTCCTGACTTTC

d_call: TRBD1
clone_size: NA
v_call: TRBV7-2
j_call: TRBJ1-5
cdr3_aa: CASSLDRGVGQPQHF
cdr3_nt: TGTGCCAGCAGCCTGGACAGGGGAGTAGGTCAGCCCCAGCATTTT

d_call: NA
clone_size: NA
v_call: TRBV3-1/TRBV3-2
j_call: TRBJ2-1
cdr3_aa: CASSPFSGNNEQFF
cdr3_nt: TGTGCCAGCAGCCCCTTCAGTGGCAACAATGAGCAGTTCTTC

d_call: TRBD1
clone_size: NA
v_call: TRBV10-3
j_call: TRBJ1-1
cdr3_aa: CAISRTGANTEAFF
cdr3_nt: TGTGCCATCAGTAGGACAGGGGCGAACACTGAAGCTTTCTTT

d_call: NA
clone_size: once
v_call: TRBV12-3/TRBV12-4
j_call: TRBJ1-5
cdr3_aa: CASSLEGVEPQHF
cdr3_nt: TGTGCCAGCAGTTTAGAAGGGGTAGAGCCCCAGCATTTT

d_call: TRBD1
clone_size: NA
v_call: TRBV29-1
j_call: TRBJ1-1
cdr3_aa: CSVVGQGVTEAFF
cdr3_nt: TGCAGCGTTGTAGGACAGGGAGTCACTGAAGCTTTCTTT

d_call: NA
clone_size: NA
v_call: TRBV5-1
j_call: TRBJ2-1
cdr3_aa: CASSYTGTAYNEQFF
cdr3_nt: TGCGCCAGCAGCTACACGGGAACCGCCTACAATGAGCAGTTCTTC

d_call: NA
clone_size: NA
v_call: TRBV19
j_call: TRBJ1-1
cdr3_aa: CASSIRGDVRTEAFF
cdr3_nt: TGTGCCAGTAGTATTCGGGGGGACGTTCGGACTGAAGCTTTCTTT

d_call: TRBD1
clone_size: NA
v_call: TRBV3-1/TRBV3-2
j_call: TRBJ1-1
cdr3_aa: CASSQGTVSTEAFF
cdr3_nt: TGTGCCAGCAGCCAGGGGACAGTGAGCACTGAAGCTTTCTTT

d_call: NA
clone_size: NA
v_call: TRBV9
j_call: TRBJ2-5
cdr3_aa: CASSVGYAGLAETQYF
cdr3_nt: TGTGCCAGCAGCGTAGGATATGCGGGGCTAGCGGAGACCCAGTACTTC

d_call: TRBD2
clone_size: NA
v_call: TRBV11-2
j_call: TRBJ2-1
cdr3_aa: CASSGFSGRGSNEQFF
cdr3_nt: TGTGCCAGCAGCGGCTTTAGCGGGAGGGGGAGCAATGAGCAGTTCTTC

d_call: TRBD1
clone_size: NA
v_call: TRBV5-8
j_call: TRBJ2-3
cdr3_aa: CASSLGQGIPDTQYF
cdr3_nt: TGTGCCAGCAGCTTGGGACAGGGGATCCCAGATACGCAGTATTTT

d_call: NA
clone_size: NA
v_call: TRBV6-5
j_call: TRBJ1-6
cdr3_aa: CASSPGQPYNSPLHF
cdr3_nt: TGTGCCAGCAGTCCCGGACAACCATATAATTCACCCCTCCACTTT

d_call: TRBD2
clone_size: NA
v_call: TRBV7-2
j_call: TRBJ2-7
cdr3_aa: CASSPRRRETYEQYF
cdr3_nt: TGTGCCAGCAGCCCACGGAGGCGGGAGACCTACGAGCAGTACTTC

d_call: NA
clone_size: NA
v_call: TRBV18
j_call: TRBJ1-2
cdr3_aa: CASSPSRGNYGYTF
cdr3_nt: TGTGCCAGCTCACCATCGCGGGGCAACTATGGCTACACCTTC

d_call: NA
clone_size: NA
v_call: TRBV29-1
j_call: TRBJ2-1
cdr3_aa: CSVAAGSYNEQFF
cdr3_nt: TGCAGCGTTGCCGCGGGATCCTACAATGAGCAGTTCTTC

d_call: NA
clone_size: NA
v_call: TRBV12-3/TRBV12-4
j_call: TRBJ2-2
cdr3_aa: CASSLGGPGELFF
cdr3_nt: TGTGCCAGCAGCCTGGGGGGTCCCGGGGAGCTGTTTTTT

d_call: TRBD2
clone_size: NA
v_call: TRBV28
j_call: TRBJ2-3
cdr3_aa: CASGGAGATTDTQYF
cdr3_nt: TGTGCCAGCGGCGGGGCGGGAGCCACCACAGATACGCAGTATTTT

d_call: NA
clone_size: few
v_call: TRBV5-1
j_call: TRBJ1-2
cdr3_aa: CASSLAGIGGYTF
cdr3_nt: TGCGCCAGCAGCTTGGCGGGGATCGGGGGCTACACCTTC

d_call: TRBD1
clone_size: NA
v_call: TRBV7-8
j_call: TRBJ2-2
cdr3_aa: CASSLWDRNTGELFF
cdr3_nt: TGTGCCAGCAGCCTATGGGACAGAAACACCGGGGAGCTGTTTTTT

d_call: TRBD1
clone_size: NA
v_call: TRBV7-2
j_call: TRBJ1-2
cdr3_aa: CASSLNTGGAEGYTF
cdr3_nt: TGTGCCAGCAGCTTAAACACAGGGGGCGCAGAAGGCTACACCTTC

d_call: TRBD1
clone_size: NA
v_call: TRBV6-2/TRBV6-3
j_call: TRBJ1-4
cdr3_aa: CASSSAGTGGEKLFF
cdr3_nt: TGTGCCAGCAGTTCCGCCGGGACAGGTGGTGAAAAACTGTTTTTT

d_call: TRBD2
clone_size: few
v_call: TRBV6-5
j_call: TRBJ2-2
cdr3_aa: CASSREGDTGELFF
cdr3_nt: TGTGCCAGCAGTCGGGAGGGAGACACCGGGGAGCTGTTTTTT

d_call: NA
clone_size: NA
v_call: TRBV19
j_call: TRBJ2-3
cdr3_aa: CASSIGRVLGPSTDTQYF
cdr3_nt: TGTGCCAGTAGTATAGGCCGAGTACTTGGGCCCAGCACAGATACGCAGTATTTT

d_call: TRBD2
clone_size: few
v_call: TRBV29-1
j_call: TRBJ2-5
cdr3_aa: CSVGTSGSETQYF
cdr3_nt: TGCAGCGTTGGGACTAGCGGGAGTGAGACCCAGTACTTC

d_call: TRBD1
clone_size: NA
v_call: TRBV5-1
j_call: TRBJ1-5
cdr3_aa: CASSSTGDSNQPQHF
cdr3_nt: TGCGCCAGCAGCTCGACAGGGGATAGCAATCAGCCCCAGCATTTT

d_call: TRBD1
clone_size: NA
v_call: TRBV13
j_call: TRBJ1-1
cdr3_aa: CASSKLLTGAHTEAFF
cdr3_nt: TGTGCCAGCAGCAAACTCCTGACAGGGGCACACACTGAAGCTTTCTTT

d_call: TRBD1
clone_size: NA
v_call: TRBV5-8
j_call: TRBJ1-5
cdr3_aa: CASSSSTGVGNQPQHF
cdr3_nt: TGTGCCAGCAGCTCCTCGACAGGGGTGGGCAATCAGCCCCAGCATTTT

d_call: NA
clone_size: once
v_call: TRBV10-3
j_call: TRBJ1-2
cdr3_aa: CAISDDLLTIGYTF
cdr3_nt: TGTGCCATCAGTGATGATCTCCTTACTATCGGCTACACCTTC

d_call: TRBD1
clone_size: NA
v_call: TRBV5-1
j_call: TRBJ2-7
cdr3_aa: CASSLERTGAEQYF
cdr3_nt: TGCGCCAGCAGCTTGGAGAGGACAGGGGCCGAGCAGTACTTC

d_call: TRBD1
clone_size: few
v_call: TRBV7-2
j_call: TRBJ1-2
cdr3_aa: CASSLGGQGAAIYGYTF
cdr3_nt: TGTGCCAGCAGCTTGGGAGGACAGGGGGCAGCAATCTATGGCTACACCTTC